The sequence of this T cell receptor (beta chain) was determined in a study of T cell repertoires in cytomegalovirus infection. Study-wide context: It can be stated that public TCR beta signatures indicated CMV infection as well as a matching HLA type.

This CDR3 comprises 15 residues. Trimming cost V 1 base and J 5 bases, with 13 bases left between them. Germline-derived CDR1 and CDR2 are MDHEN and SYDVKM. TCRdb recomputed calls from the reads with MiXCR, one row per CDR3 protein. The data contain some 390,000 distinct CDR3 sequences, about a sixth of them singletons. This clonotype has only a few counts. Sample: PBMCs. The chain uses TRBV28 and TRBJ2-3, with D hard to call. The sequence derives from a human donor in good health (CMV status not recorded). Some clones in this sample may be carry-over from other donors' samples. CDR3 nucleotides: TGTGCCAGCAGTTTATTTTTAGGGCGTGGAGATACGCAGTATTTT. Residues: CASSLFLGRGDTQYF.